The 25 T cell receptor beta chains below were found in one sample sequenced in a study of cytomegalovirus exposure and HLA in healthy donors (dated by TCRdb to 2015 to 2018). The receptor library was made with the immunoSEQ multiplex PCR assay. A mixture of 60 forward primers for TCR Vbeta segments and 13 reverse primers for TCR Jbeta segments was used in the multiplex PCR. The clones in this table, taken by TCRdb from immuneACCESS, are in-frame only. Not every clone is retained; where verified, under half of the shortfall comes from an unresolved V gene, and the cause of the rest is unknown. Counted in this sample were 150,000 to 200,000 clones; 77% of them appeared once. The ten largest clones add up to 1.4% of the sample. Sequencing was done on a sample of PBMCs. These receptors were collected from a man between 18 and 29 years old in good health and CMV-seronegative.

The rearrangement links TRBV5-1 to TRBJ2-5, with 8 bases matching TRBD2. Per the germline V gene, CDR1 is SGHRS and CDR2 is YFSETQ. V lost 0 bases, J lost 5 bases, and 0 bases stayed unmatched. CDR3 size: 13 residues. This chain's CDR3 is CASSLASGETQYF. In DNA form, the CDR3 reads TGCGCCAGCAGCTTGGCTAGCGGGGAGACCCAGTACTTC. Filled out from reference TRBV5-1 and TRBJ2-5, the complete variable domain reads KAGVTQTPRYLIKTRGQQVTLSCSPISGHRSVSWYQQTPGQGLQFLFEYFSETQRNKGNFPGRFSGRQFSNSRSEMNVSTLELGDSALYLCASSLASGETQYFGPGTRLLVL.

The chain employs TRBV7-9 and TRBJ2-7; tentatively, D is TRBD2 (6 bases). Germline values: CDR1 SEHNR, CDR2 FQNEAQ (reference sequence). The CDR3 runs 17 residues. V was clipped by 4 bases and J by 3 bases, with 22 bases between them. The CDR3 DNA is TGTGCCAGCAGCTCGACTAGAGACCAAAGCCAAGTCTACGAGCAGTACTTC. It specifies CASSSTRDQSQVYEQYF.

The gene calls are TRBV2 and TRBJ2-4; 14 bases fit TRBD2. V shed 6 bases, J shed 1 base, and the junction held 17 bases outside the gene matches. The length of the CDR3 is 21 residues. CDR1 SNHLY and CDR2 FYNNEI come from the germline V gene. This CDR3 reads CASSAPPGLAGGTGAKNIQYF. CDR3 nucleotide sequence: TGTGCCAGCAGCGCCCCACCCGGACTAGCGGGAGGAACGGGGGCCAAAAACATTCAGTACTTC.

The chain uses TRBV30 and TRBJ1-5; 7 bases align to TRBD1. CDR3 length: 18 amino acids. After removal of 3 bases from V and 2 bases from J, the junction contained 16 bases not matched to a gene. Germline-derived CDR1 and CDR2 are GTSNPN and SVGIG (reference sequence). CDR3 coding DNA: TGTGCCTGGAGCTTTGGCTCAGGGGGATGGGTTGGCAATCAGCCCCAGCATTTT. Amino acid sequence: CAWSFGSGGWVGNQPQHF.

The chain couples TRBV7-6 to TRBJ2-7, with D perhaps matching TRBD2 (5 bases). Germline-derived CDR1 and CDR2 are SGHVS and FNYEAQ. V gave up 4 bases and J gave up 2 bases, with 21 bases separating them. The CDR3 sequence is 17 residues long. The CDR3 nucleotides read TGTGCCAGCAGCTCTCCCGCGTTCGGAGGTAGCCCCTACGAGCAGTACTTC. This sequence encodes CASSSPAFGGSPYEQYF.

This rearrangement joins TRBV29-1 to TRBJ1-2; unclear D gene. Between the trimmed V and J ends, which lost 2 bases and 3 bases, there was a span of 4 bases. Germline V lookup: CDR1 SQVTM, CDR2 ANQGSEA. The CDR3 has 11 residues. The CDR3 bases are TGCAGCGTTGAAACAGACTATGGCTACACCTTC. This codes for CSVETDYGYTF.

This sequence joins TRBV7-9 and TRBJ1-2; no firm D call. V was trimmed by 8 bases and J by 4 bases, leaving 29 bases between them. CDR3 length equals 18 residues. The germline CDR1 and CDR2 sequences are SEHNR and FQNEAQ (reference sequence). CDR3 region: CASGNPHGRDDVAYGYTF. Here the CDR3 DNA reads TGTGCCAGCGGTAACCCCCATGGACGGGATGACGTAGCCTATGGCTACACCTTC.

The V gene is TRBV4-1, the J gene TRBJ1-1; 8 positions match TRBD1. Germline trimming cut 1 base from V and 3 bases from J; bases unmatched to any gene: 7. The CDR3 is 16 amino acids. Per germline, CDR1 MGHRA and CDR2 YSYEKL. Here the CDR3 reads CASSQVATGVHTEAFF. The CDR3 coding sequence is TGCGCCAGCAGCCAAGTGGCGACAGGGGTGCACACTGAAGCTTTCTTT.

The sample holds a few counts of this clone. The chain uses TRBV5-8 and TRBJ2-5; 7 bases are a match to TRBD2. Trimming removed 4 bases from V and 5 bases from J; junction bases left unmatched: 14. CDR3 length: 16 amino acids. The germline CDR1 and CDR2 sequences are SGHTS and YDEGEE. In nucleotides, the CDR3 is TGTGCCAGCAGCCAAGGACTAGGCACGCCTGGGGAGACCCAGTACTTC. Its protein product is CASSQGLGTPGETQYF.

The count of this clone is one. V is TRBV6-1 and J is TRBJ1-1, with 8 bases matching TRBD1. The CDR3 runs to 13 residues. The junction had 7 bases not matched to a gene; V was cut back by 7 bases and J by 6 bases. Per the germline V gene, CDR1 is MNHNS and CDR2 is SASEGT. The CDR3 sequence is CASKRQGSPEAFF. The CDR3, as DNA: TGTGCCAGCAAAAGACAGGGGAGCCCTGAAGCTTTCTTT.

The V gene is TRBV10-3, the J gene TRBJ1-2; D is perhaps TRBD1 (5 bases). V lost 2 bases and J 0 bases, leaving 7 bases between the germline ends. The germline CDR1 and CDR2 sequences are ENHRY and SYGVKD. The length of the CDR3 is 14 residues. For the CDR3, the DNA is TGTGCCATCAGTGAGGGAGGGGCTAACTATGGCTACACCTTC. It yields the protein CAISEGGANYGYTF.

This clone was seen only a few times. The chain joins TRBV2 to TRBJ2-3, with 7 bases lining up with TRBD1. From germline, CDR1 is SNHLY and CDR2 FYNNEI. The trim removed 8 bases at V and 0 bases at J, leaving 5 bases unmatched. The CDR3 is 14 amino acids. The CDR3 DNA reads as TGTGCCAGCGGTGTACAGGGGAGCACAGATACGCAGTATTTT. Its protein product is CASGVQGSTDTQYF.

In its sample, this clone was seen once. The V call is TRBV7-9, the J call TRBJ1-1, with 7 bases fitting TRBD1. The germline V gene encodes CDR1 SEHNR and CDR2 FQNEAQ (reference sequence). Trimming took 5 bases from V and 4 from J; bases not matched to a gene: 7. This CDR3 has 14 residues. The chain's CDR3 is CASSARGRLTEAFF. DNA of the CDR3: TGTGCCAGCAGCGCGAGGGGGCGTCTCACTGAAGCTTTCTTT.

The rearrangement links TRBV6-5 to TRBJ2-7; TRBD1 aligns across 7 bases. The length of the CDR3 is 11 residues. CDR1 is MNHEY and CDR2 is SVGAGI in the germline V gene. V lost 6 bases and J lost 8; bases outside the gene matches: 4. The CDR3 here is CASRTGWKQYF. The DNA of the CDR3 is TGTGCCAGCAGGACAGGGTGGAAGCAGTACTTC.

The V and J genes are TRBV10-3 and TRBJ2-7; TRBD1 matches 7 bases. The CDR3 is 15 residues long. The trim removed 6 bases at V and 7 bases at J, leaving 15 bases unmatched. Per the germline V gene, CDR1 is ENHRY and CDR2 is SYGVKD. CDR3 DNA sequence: TGTGCCATCAGCGAGAGGGGACAGTACCCTGAGGAGCAGTACTTC. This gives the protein CAISERGQYPEEQYF.

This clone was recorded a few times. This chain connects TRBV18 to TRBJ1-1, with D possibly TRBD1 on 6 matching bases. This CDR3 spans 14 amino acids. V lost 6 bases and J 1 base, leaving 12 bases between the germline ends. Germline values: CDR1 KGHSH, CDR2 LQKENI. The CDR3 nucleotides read TGTGCCAGCTCCCTAGGACAGACGAACACTGAAGCTTTCTTT. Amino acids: CASSLGQTNTEAFF.

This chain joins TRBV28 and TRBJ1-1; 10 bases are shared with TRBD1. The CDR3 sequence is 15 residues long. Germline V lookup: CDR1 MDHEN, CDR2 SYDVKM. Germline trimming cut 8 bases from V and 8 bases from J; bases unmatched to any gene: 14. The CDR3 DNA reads TGTGCCAGCTCGAACCGTGAGCGGGGACAGGGGGAAGCTTTCTTT. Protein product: CASSNRERGQGEAFF.

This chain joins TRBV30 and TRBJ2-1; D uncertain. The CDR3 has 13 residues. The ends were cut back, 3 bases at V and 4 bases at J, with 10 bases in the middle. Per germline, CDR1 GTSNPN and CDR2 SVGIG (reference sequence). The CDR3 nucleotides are TGTGCCTGGAGGGTAAACAGTTACAATGAGCAGTTCTTC. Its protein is CAWRVNSYNEQFF. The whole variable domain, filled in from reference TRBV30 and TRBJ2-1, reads SQTIHQWPATLVQPVGSPLSLECTVEGTSNPNLYWYRQAAGRGLQLLFYSVGIGQISSEVPQNLSASRPQDRQFILSSKKLLLSDSGFYLCAWRVNSYNEQFFGPGTRLTVL.

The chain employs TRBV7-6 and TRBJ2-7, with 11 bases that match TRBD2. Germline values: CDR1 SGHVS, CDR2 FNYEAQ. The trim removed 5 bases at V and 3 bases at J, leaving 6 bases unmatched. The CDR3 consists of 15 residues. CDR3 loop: CASSPGTSGDYEQYF. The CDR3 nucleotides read TGTGCCAGCAGCCCAGGGACTAGCGGAGACTACGAGCAGTACTTC.

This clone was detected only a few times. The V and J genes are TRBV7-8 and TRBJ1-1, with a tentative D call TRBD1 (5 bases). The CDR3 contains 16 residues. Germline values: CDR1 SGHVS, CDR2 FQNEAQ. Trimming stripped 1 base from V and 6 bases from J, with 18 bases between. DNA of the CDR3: TGTGCCAGCAGCTTAGTAGGGGCGCAGGTAAAAGCTGAAGCTTTCTTT. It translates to CASSLVGAQVKAEAFF.

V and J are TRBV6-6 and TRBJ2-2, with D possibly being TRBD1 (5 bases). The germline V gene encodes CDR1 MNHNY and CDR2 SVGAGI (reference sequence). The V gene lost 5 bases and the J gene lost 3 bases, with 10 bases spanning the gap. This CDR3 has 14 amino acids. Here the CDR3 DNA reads TGTGCCAGCAGTCATGCAGGGCACACCGGGGAGCTGTTTTTT. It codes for CASSHAGHTGELFF.

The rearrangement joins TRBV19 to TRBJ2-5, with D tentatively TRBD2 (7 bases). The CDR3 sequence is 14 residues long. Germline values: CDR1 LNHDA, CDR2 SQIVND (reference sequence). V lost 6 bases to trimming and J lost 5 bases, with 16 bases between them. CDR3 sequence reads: CASRGGVAGETQYF. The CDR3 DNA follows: TGTGCCAGTAGAGGGGGGGTTGCAGGGGAGACCCAGTACTTC.

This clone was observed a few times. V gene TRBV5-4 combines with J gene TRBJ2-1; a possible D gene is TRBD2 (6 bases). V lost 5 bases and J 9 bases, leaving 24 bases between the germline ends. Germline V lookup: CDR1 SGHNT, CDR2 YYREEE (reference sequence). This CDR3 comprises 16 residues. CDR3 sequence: CASSHPSWRGDSEQFF. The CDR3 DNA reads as TGTGCCAGCAGTCACCCCTCGTGGCGGGGCGATAGTGAGCAGTTCTTC.

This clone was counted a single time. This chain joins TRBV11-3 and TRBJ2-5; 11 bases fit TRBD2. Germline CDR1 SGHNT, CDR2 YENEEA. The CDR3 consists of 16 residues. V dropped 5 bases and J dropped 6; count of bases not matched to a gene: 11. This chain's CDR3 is CASSPTSGGGIKTQYF. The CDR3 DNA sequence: TGTGCCAGCAGCCCAACTAGCGGGGGCGGAATTAAGACCCAGTACTTC.

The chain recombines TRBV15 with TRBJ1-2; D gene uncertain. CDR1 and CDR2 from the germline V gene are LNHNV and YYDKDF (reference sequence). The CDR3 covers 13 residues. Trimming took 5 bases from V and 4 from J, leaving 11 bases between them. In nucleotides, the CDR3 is TGTGCCACCAGCCTAGAGGGCCTCTATGGCTACACCTTC. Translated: CATSLEGLYGYTF. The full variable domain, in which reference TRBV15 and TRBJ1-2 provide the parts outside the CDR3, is DAMVIQNPRYQVTQFGKPVTLSCSQTLNHNVMYWYQQKSSQAPKLLFHYYDKDFNNEADTPDNFQSRRPNTSFCFLDIRSPGLGDTAMYLCATSLEGLYGYTFGSGTRLTVV.